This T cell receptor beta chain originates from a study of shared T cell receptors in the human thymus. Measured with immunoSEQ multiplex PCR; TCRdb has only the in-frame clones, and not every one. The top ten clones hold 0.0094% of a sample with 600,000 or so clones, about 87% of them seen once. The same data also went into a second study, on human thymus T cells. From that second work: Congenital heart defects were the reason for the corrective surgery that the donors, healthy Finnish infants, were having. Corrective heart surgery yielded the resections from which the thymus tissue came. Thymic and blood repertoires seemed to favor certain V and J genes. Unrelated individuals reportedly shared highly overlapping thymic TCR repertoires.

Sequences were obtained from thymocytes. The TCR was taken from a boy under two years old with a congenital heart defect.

CDR3 DNA: TGTGCCAGTAGTATAGTGCCTAGCGGGAGATGTACAGATACGCAGTATTTT. Protein sequence: CASSIVPSGRCTDTQYF. The chain links TRBV19 to TRBJ2-3; 10 nucleotides line up with TRBD2. The CDR3 spans 17 residues. Trimming took 1 base from V and 3 from J; bases not matched to a gene: 7. CDR1 LNHDA and CDR2 SQIVND come from the germline V gene (reference sequence).